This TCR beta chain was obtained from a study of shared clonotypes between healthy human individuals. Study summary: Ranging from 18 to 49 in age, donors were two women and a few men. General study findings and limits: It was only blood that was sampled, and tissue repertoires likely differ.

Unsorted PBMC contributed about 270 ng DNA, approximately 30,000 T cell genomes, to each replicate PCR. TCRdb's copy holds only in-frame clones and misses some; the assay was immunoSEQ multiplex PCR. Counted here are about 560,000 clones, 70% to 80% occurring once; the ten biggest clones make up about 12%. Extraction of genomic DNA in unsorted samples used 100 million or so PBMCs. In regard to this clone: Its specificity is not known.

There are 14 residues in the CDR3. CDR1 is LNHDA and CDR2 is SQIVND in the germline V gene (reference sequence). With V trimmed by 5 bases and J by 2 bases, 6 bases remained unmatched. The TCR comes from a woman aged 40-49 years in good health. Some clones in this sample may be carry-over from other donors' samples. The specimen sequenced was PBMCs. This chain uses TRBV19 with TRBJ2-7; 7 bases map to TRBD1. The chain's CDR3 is CASSLRTGTYEQYF. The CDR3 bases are TGTGCCAGTAGTTTACGGACAGGCACCTACGAGCAGTACTTC.